The 25 T cell receptor beta chains below were found in one sample sequenced in a study of OX40 agonist ivuxolimab in advanced cancers. Sequencing was performed with immunoSEQ multiplex PCR; in TCRdb, only in-frame clones are kept and a portion is missing. The repertoire includes approximately 40,000 clones, roughly 78% of them detected once, and around 3.9% sits in the top ten. Sequences were derived from CD4+ or CD8+ T cells sorted from blood, sampled in a trial of the OX40 agonist ivuxolimab. These TCRs come from an adult with an advanced solid tumor such as melanoma, head and neck, liver or kidney cancer.

The chain has TRBV5-5 and TRBJ2-7; D may be TRBD1 or TRBD2 (6 bases each). The length of the CDR3 is 15 residues. Deletions cut 4 bases from V and 0 bases from J, with 14 bases between. The V gene's germline CDR1 is SGHKS and CDR2 YYEKEE (reference sequence). CDR3 DNA: TGTGCCAGCAGCGGCGGAGGGGGGAGCTCCTACGAGCAGTACTTC. This sequence encodes CASSGGGGSSYEQYF.

Note on this clone: The sample holds other DNA sequences that translate to the same CDR3. The rearrangement links TRBV7-9 to TRBJ1-1; D is possibly TRBD1 (5 bases). The germline CDR1 and CDR2 sequences are SEHNR and FQNEAQ (reference sequence). The ends were cut back, 5 bases at V and 5 bases at J, with 9 bases in the middle. The CDR3 length is 12 residues. The CDR3 coding sequence is TGTGCCAGCAGCCTGTGGGGGACTGAAGCTTTCTTT. It encodes CASSLWGTEAFF.

V gene TRBV7-2 combines with J gene TRBJ1-1; 9 bases align to TRBD1. Trimming at V came to 5 bases and at J to 3 bases, leaving 7 bases not matched to a gene. Looked up from germline, CDR1 is SGHTA and CDR2 is FQGNSA. This CDR3 contains 15 residues. The CDR3 protein is CASSLGGQGYTEAFF. CDR3 bases: TGTGCCAGCAGCCTAGGCGGACAGGGGTACACTGAAGCTTTCTTT.

The chain uses TRBV9 and TRBJ1-2; a possible D gene is TRBD1 (5 bases). Trimming took off 2 bases at V and 3 bases at J, with 17 bases between the two ends. This CDR3 comprises 16 residues. The germline gives CDR1 SGDLS, CDR2 YYNGEE. CDR3 protein: CASSVDNGRGHYGYTF. Written as DNA, the CDR3 is TGTGCCAGCAGCGTTGATAACGGACGGGGCCACTATGGCTACACCTTC.

The chain joins TRBV5-1 to TRBJ2-5, with 14 bases fitting TRBD2. The CDR3 sequence is 18 residues long. Germline CDR1 and CDR2: SGHRS and YFSETQ. V dropped 5 bases and J dropped 5; count of bases not matched to a gene: 14. The CDR3 DNA reads as TGCGCCAGCAGGGAGGGACTAGCGGGAGTCCCGGGTCGTGAGACCCAGTACTTC. Translating it yields CASREGLAGVPGRETQYF.

This clone was picked up one time. V usage is TRBV5-1 and J usage is TRBJ1-2; 7 bases fit TRBD1. CDR3 size: 13 residues. Germline V gene sequence: CDR1 SGHRS, CDR2 YFSETQ. J lost 4 bases, V lost 3 bases, and 3 bases had no gene match. The chain's CDR3 is CASSSGQSYGYTF. CDR3 in DNA: TGCGCCAGCAGCTCGGGACAGTCCTATGGCTACACCTTC.

This chain joins TRBV6-6 and TRBJ1-4; D is possibly TRBD1 (6 bases). V lost 5 bases and J lost 7, with 17 bases in between. The CDR3 contains 15 residues. The germline V gene has CDR1 MNHNY and CDR2 SVGAGI (reference sequence). The DNA for the CDR3 is TGTGCCAGCAGTGACCTAGGGGGGGCAGGTGAAAAACTGTTTTTT. Translation gives CASSDLGGAGEKLFF.

The chain links TRBV4-2 to TRBJ1-3; 10 bases map to TRBD1. CDR1 is LGHNA and CDR2 is YNFKEQ in the germline V gene. The junction had 0 bases not matched to a gene; V was cut back by 3 bases and J by 7 bases. This CDR3 region has 13 residues. Here the CDR3 reads CASSQGQGNTIYF. CDR3 DNA sequence: TGTGCCAGCAGCCAGGGACAGGGGAACACCATATATTTT.

The chain couples TRBV2 to TRBJ2-7, with 8 positions matching TRBD2. V lost 6 bases to trimming and J lost 2 bases; unmatched junction nucleotides: 6. The CDR3 covers 14 residues. CDR1 SNHLY and CDR2 FYNNEI come from the germline V gene. The DNA for the CDR3 is TGTGCCAGCAGGTCATCGGGGGGGACCTACGAGCAGTACTTC. It yields the protein CASRSSGGTYEQYF. Filled out from reference TRBV2 and TRBJ2-7, the complete variable domain reads EPEVTQTPSHQVTQMGQEVILRCVPISNHLYFYWYRQILGQKVEFLVSFYNNEISEKSEIFDDQFSVERPDGSNFTLKIRSTKLEDSAMYFCASRSSGGTYEQYFGPGTRLTVT.

The chain links TRBV5-1 to TRBJ1-4; possibly TRBD1 for D (6 bases). CDR3 length equals 14 residues. Trimming removed 0 bases from V and 7 bases from J, with 10 bases in between. Germline loops: CDR1 SGHRS, CDR2 YFSETQ. CDR3 in amino acids: CASSLDRDAEKLFF. In DNA form, the CDR3 reads TGCGCCAGCAGCTTGGACAGGGACGCTGAAAAACTGTTTTTT.

This clone came up a few times. The chain employs TRBV19 and TRBJ1-2; D unclear. Trimming took 2 bases from V and 6 from J, leaving 10 bases between them. The length of the CDR3 is 13 residues. Germline V gene lookup returns CDR1 LNHDA and CDR2 SQIVND (reference sequence). The CDR3 region is CASSIFGVHGYTF. The CDR3 DNA reads as TGTGCCAGTAGTATATTCGGGGTCCATGGCTACACCTTC.

The V and J genes are TRBV25-1 and TRBJ2-3; D is possibly TRBD1 or TRBD2 (5 bases each). The V end was cut by 2 bases, the J end by 8 bases, with 11 bases between. The CDR3 is 13 amino acids. Germline-derived CDR1 and CDR2 are MGHDK and SYGVNS. The CDR3, as DNA: TGTGCCAGCAGTGAACAGGGAGTTTTTACGCAGTATTTT. This encodes CASSEQGVFTQYF.

This clone occurred a few times. The gene calls are TRBV19 and TRBJ1-6; perhaps TRBD1 as D (5 bases). This CDR3 comprises 15 residues. The V and J ends lost 4 bases and 9 bases respectively, with 16 bases between them. The germline V gene encodes CDR1 LNHDA and CDR2 SQIVND (reference sequence). This chain's CDR3 is CASSTRDLGGSPLHF. CDR3 DNA: TGTGCCAGTAGTACCCGGGACTTGGGAGGTTCACCCCTCCACTTT.

The V and J genes are TRBV7-2 and TRBJ2-1; D not certain. Trimming pared 0 bases from V and 3 bases from J, leaving 9 bases between. Germline V gene sequence: CDR1 SGHTA, CDR2 FQGNSA. This CDR3 has 15 amino acids. CDR3 protein: CASSLALSNYNEQFF. The CDR3 DNA reads TGTGCCAGCAGCTTAGCCCTTAGCAACTACAATGAGCAGTTCTTC.

The gene calls are TRBV7-9 and TRBJ2-3; the match to TRBD2 covers 7 bases. Losses at the gene ends were 6 bases for V and 9 bases for J; bases not matched to a gene: 3. The CDR3 totals 11 residues. CDR1 and CDR2 (germline): SEHNR, FQNEAQ (reference sequence). The CDR3 reads CASRLSGTQYF. The CDR3, as DNA: TGTGCCAGCAGACTTAGCGGGACGCAGTATTTT.

This chain joins TRBV7-8 and TRBJ2-1; 7 bases are shared with TRBD2. With 6 bases clipped from V and 2 bases from J, the junction kept 10 bases outside the gene matches. The germline V gene encodes CDR1 SGHVS and CDR2 FQNEAQ. CDR3 size: 16 residues. The DNA of the CDR3 is TGTGCCAGCAGGCCGTTAGCGGGCGATCCCTACAATGAGCAGTTCTTC. It translates to CASRPLAGDPYNEQFF.

The V gene is TRBV7-9, the J gene TRBJ2-1; 7 nucleotides align to TRBD2. CDR1 is SEHNR, CDR2 FQNEAQ, per germline (reference sequence). This CDR3 region has 16 residues. The V gene end was trimmed by 5 bases and the J gene end by 8 bases; junction bases not matched to a gene: 15. CDR3 region: CASSTPWTGGSYEQFF. The DNA of the CDR3 is TGTGCCAGCAGCACTCCCTGGACTGGCGGGAGCTATGAGCAGTTCTTC.

The genes are TRBV5-4 and TRBJ2-1, with D possibly being TRBD2 (6 bases). This CDR3 comprises 16 residues. The V end was cut by 0 bases, the J end by 3 bases, with 13 bases between. CDR1 and CDR2 from the germline V gene are SGHNT and YYREEE (reference sequence). CDR3 region: CASSLARRGVYNEQFF. CDR3 sequence (DNA): TGTGCCAGCAGCTTGGCTAGGCGGGGAGTCTACAATGAGCAGTTCTTC.

V is TRBV9 and J is TRBJ2-5; D is ambiguous. The germline V gene has CDR1 SGDLS and CDR2 YYNGEE. V dropped 2 bases and J dropped 7 bases, with 15 bases sitting between them. The length of the CDR3 is 14 residues. CDR3 protein: CASSVMDGPVTQYF. CDR3 sequence (DNA): TGTGCCAGCAGCGTGATGGACGGCCCCGTGACCCAGTACTTC.

J is TRBJ1-1 and V is TRBV7-2; D gene unclear. CDR3 length equals 12 residues. In germline, CDR1 is SGHTA, CDR2 FQGNSA. Trimming removed 6 bases at V and 6 bases at J, with 11 bases between. The CDR3 is CASRPLGPEAFF. The CDR3 DNA reads as TGTGCCAGCAGGCCCCTAGGACCTGAAGCTTTCTTT.

The chain combines TRBV5-1 with TRBJ2-2; 8 bases are shared with TRBD2. The germline V gene encodes CDR1 SGHRS and CDR2 YFSETQ. This CDR3 spans 16 amino acids. The V gene end was trimmed by 4 bases and the J gene end by 0 bases; junction bases not matched to a gene: 5. The CDR3 region has the DNA TGCGCCAGCAGCATAAGCGGGGGTACGAACACCGGGGAGCTGTTTTTT. This gives the protein CASSISGGTNTGELFF.

The J gene is TRBJ2-1, the V gene TRBV20-1; no firm D call. Germline CDR1 reads DFQATT; CDR2 reads SNEGSKA (reference sequence). V was pared by 5 bases and J by 5 bases, with 1 base between. This CDR3 is 9 amino acids long. CDR3 in amino acids: CSADNEQFF. The CDR3 coding sequence is TGCAGTGCTGACAATGAGCAGTTCTTC.

The gene calls are TRBV5-1 and TRBJ1-5; tentatively, D is TRBD1 (5 bases). V lost 2 bases to trimming and J lost 1 base, with 10 bases between them. Germline assignment: CDR1 SGHRS and CDR2 YFSETQ. The CDR3 runs to 15 residues. This CDR3 reads CASSFQGGSNQPQHF. CDR3 DNA sequence: TGCGCCAGCAGCTTTCAGGGTGGGAGCAATCAGCCCCAGCATTTT.

This clone has just one count. V gene TRBV29-1 combines with J gene TRBJ2-1; no reliable D call. In germline, CDR1 is SQVTM, CDR2 ANQGSEA. The CDR3 sequence is 12 residues long. V gave up 6 bases and J gave up 4 bases, with 10 bases separating them. In DNA form, the CDR3 reads TGCAGCGTACGGCGCCCATACAATGAGCAGTTCTTC. Protein product: CSVRRPYNEQFF.

The chain joins TRBV29-1 to TRBJ2-2; maybe TRBD1 (5 bases). This CDR3 has 16 amino acids. Trimming shortened V by 6 bases and J by 5 bases, and 22 bases separated the two germline ends. The germline gives CDR1 SQVTM, CDR2 ANQGSEA. The CDR3 reads CSVQGPLGQETGELFF. CDR3 DNA sequence: TGCAGCGTACAAGGCCCCCTCGGACAAGAGACCGGGGAGCTGTTTTTT.